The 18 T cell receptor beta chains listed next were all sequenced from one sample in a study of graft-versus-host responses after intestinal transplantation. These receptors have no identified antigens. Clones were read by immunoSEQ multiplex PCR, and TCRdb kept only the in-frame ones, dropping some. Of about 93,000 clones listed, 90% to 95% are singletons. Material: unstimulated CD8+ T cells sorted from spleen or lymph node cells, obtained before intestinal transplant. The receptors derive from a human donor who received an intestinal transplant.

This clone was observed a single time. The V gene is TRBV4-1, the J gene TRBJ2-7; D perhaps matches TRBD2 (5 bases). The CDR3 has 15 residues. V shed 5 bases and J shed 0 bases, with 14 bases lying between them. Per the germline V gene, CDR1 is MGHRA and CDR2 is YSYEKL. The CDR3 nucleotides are TGCGCCAGCAGCTCCAACTCTGGGAGCTCCTACGAGCAGTACTTC. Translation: CASSSNSGSSYEQYF.

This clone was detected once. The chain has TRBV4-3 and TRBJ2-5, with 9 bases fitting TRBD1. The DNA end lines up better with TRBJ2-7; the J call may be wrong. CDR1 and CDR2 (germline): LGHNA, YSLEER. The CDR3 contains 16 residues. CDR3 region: CASSQDLGQGYYEQYF. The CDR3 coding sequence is TGCGCCAGCAGCCAAGATTTAGGACAGGGGTACTACGAGCAGTACTTC.

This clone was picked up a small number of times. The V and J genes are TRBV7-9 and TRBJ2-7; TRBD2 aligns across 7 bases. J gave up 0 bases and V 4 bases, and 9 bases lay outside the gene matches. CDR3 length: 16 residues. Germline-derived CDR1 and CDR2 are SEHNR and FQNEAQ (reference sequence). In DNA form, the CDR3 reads TGTGCCAGCAGCTCGGGAGAAGCGGGGAACTCCTACGAGCAGTACTTC. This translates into CASSSGEAGNSYEQYF. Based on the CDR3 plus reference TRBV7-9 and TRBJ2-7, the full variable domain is DTGVSQNPRHKITKRGQNVTFRCDPISEHNRLYWYRQTLGQGPEFLTYFQNEAQLEKSRLLSDRFSAERPKGSFSTLEIQRTEQGDSAMYLCASSSGEAGNSYEQYFGPGTRLTVT.

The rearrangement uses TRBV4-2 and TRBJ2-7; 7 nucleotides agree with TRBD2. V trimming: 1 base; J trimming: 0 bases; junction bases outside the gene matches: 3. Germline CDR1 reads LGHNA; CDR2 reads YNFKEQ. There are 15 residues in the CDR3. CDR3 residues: CASSQVLAASYEQYF. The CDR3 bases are TGTGCCAGCAGCCAAGTTCTAGCGGCCTCCTACGAGCAGTACTTC.

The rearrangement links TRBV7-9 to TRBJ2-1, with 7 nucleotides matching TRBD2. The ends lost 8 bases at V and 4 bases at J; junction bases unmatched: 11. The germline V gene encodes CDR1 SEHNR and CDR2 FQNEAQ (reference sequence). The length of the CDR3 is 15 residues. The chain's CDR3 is CASGKTGTTYNEQFF. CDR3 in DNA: TGTGCCAGCGGAAAAACCGGGACTACTTACAATGAGCAGTTCTTC.

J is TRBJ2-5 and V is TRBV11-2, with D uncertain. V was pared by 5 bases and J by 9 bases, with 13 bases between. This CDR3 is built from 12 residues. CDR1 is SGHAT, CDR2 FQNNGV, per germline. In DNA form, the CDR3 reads TGTGCCAGCAGCGAGGATCTTCGGGCCCAGTACTTC. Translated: CASSEDLRAQYF.

CDR3 coding DNA: TGTGCCAGCAGCGTAGACGGTAGCGGGAGGTTATCCGAGCAGTTCTTC. Amino acid sequence: CASSVDGSGRLSEQFF. The chain uses TRBV9 and TRBJ2-1; TRBD2 matches 10 bases. This CDR3 region has 16 residues. Germline V gives CDR1 SGDLS, CDR2 YYNGEE. The V segment lost 0 bases and the J segment 10 bases; nucleotides outside the gene matches: 10.

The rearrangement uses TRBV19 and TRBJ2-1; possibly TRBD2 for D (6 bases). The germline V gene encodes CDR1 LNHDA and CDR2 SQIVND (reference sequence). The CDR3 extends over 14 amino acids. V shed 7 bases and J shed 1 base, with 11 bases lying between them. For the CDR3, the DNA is TGTGCCAGTAATTCGGGAGAGTCCTACAATGAGCAGTTCTTC. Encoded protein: CASNSGESYNEQFF.

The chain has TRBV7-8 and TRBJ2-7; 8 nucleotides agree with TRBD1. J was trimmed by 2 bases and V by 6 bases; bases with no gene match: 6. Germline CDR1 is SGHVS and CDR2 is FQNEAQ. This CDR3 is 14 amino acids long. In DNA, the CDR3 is TGTGCCAGCAGTAAGACAGGGGCCCCCTACGAGCAGTACTTC. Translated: CASSKTGAPYEQYF.

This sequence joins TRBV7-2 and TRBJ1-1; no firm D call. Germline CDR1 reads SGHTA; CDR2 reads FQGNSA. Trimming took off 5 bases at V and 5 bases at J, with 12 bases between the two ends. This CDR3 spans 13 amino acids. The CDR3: CASSAGSWTEAFF. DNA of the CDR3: TGTGCCAGCAGCGCCGGTAGCTGGACTGAAGCTTTCTTT.

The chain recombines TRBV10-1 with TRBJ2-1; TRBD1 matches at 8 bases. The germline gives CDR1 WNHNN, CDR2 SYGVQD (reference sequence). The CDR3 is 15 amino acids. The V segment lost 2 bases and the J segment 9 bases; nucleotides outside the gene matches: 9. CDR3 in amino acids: CASSEDRGYGSEQFF. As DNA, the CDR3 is TGCGCCAGCAGTGAGGACAGGGGCTATGGTAGTGAGCAGTTCTTC.

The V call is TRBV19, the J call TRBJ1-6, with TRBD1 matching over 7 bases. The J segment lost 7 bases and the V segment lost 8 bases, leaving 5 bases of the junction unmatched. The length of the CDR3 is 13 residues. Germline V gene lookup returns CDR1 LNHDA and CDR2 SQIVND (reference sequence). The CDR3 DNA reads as TGTGCCAGTCGGACAGGTGGAAATTCACCCCTCCACTTT. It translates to CASRTGGNSPLHF.

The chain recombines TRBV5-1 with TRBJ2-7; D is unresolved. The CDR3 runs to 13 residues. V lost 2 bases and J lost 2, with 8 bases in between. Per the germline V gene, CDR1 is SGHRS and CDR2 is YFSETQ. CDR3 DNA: TGCGCCAGCAGCTTAGAGGCTACCTACGAGCAGTACTTC. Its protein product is CASSLEATYEQYF. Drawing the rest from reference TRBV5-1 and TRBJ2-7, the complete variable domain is KAGVTQTPRYLIKTRGQQVTLSCSPISGHRSVSWYQQTPGQGLQFLFEYFSETQRNKGNFPGRFSGRQFSNSRSEMNVSTLELGDSALYLCASSLEATYEQYFGPGTRLTVT.

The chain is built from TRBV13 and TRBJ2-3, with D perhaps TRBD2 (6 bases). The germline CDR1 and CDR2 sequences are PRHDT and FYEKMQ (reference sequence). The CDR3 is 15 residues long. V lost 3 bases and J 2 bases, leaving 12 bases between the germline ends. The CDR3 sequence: CASSLGGPPTDTQYF. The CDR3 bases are TGTGCCAGCAGCTTGGGGGGTCCCCCCACAGATACGCAGTATTTT.

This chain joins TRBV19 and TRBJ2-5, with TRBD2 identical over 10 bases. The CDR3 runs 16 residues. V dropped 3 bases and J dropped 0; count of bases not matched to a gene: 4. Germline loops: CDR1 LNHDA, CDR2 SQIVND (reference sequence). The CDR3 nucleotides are TGTGCCAGTAGTATTCGAGCGGGGGGGTACCAAGAGACCCAGTACTTC. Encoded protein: CASSIRAGGYQETQYF.

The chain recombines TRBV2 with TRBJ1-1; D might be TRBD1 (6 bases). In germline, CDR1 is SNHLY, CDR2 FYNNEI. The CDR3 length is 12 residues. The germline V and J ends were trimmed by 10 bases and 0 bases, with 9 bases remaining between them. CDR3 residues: CATYRVNTEAFF. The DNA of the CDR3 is TGTGCCACCTACAGGGTGAACACTGAAGCTTTCTTT.

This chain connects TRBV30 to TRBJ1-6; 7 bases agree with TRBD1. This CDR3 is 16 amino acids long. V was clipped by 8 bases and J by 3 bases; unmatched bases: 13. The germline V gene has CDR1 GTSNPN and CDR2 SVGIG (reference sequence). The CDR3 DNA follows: TGTGCCCGCCTCCGAGCAGGGGGTTTCTATAATTCACCCCTCCACTTT. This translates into CARLRAGGFYNSPLHF.

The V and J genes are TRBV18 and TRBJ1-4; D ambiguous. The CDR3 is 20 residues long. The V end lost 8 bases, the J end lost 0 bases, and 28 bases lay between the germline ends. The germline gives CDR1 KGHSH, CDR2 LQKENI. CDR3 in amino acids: CASPDLPTGIGLATNEKLFF. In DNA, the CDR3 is TGTGCCAGCCCAGACTTACCTACTGGGATAGGACTGGCAACTAATGAAAAACTGTTTTTT.